A single sample is the source of the 30 T cell receptor beta chains below, sequenced in a study of T cells after yellow fever vaccination (dated by TCRdb to the late 2010s). Reading the label with the study, this specimen's treatment or condition is: live attenuated yellow fever vaccine strain. The receptor library was made with 5' RACE. Sequencing was performed on an Illumina HiSeq 2500. TCRdb itself trimmed the public reads at Q25 with fastp, ran MiXCR and retained productive beta chains. Under each unique CDR3 protein, matching rows form one entry showing the most common genes and DNA. The sample table contains 450,000 to 600,000 distinct CDR3 sequences; only one count was recorded for approximately 13% of them. Around 15% of the sample belongs to the ten largest clones. The sample in question was PBMCs, obtained on the day of the yellow fever booster vaccination. These receptors were obtained from a man aged 30 to 45 who received the YFV17D yellow fever vaccine.

This clonotype was detected a few times. The CDR3 loop is CASLKRLAGTYNEQFF. The CDR3 bases are TGTGCCAGCTTAAAAAGGCTAGCGGGGACCTACAATGAGCAGTTCTTC. The V and J genes are TRBV6-1 and TRBJ2-1, with TRBD2 matching over 9 bases. Germline V gene lookup returns CDR1 MNHNS and CDR2 SASEGT. The CDR3 loop spans 16 amino acids. Trimming at V came to 8 bases and at J to 2 bases, leaving 10 bases not matched to a gene.

This clonotype was observed at least ten times. This chain connects TRBV20-1 to TRBJ2-7; 7 bases map to TRBD1. This CDR3 has 14 amino acids. With V trimmed by 6 bases and J by 2 bases, 10 bases remained unmatched. The germline V gene encodes CDR1 DFQATT and CDR2 SNEGSKA (reference sequence). For the CDR3, the DNA is TGCAGTGCCACAGGACAGGTGGATCCCTACGAGCAGTACTTC. Translating gives CSATGQVDPYEQYF.

The chain joins TRBV11-2 to TRBJ2-7, with a possible D match to TRBD2 (6 bases). Germline CDR1 reads SGHAT; CDR2 reads FQNNGV. The CDR3 loop spans 15 amino acids. The V end was cut by 0 bases, the J end by 5 bases, with 14 bases between. CDR3 nucleotide sequence: TGTGCCAGCAGCTTAGATTCGGGGGTTCGGGACGAGCAGTACTTC. It yields the protein CASSLDSGVRDEQYF. Combining the CDR3 with reference TRBV11-2 and TRBJ2-7 gives the whole variable domain EAGVAQSPRYKIIEKRQSVAFWCNPISGHATLYWYQQILGQGPKLLIQFQNNGVVDDSQLPKDRFSAERLKGVDSTLKIQPAKLEDSAVYLCASSLDSGVRDEQYFGPGTRLTVT.

A note on this clonotype: Mismatch with germline at one junction end may stem from a read error. The chain joins TRBV20-1 to TRBJ2-2, with D unresolved. The germline CDR1 and CDR2 sequences are DFQATT and SNEGSKA (reference sequence). The CDR3 length is 16 residues. DNA of the CDR3: TGCTGTGCTAGAGATTTAAAGGGTGTAGTTAGCGGGGAGCTGTTTTTT. Amino acids: CCARDLKGVVSGELFF.

This clonotype was detected a few times. The chain carries TRBV7-8 and TRBJ2-2; D may be TRBD2 (5 bases). The V and J ends lost 7 bases and 3 bases respectively, with 15 bases between them. Germline V gives CDR1 SGHVS, CDR2 FQNEAQ. The CDR3 has 15 residues. In nucleotides, the CDR3 is TGTGCCAGCACCCTTATGGGGAGTTACACCGGGGAGCTGTTTTTT. Its protein product is CASTLMGSYTGELFF.

This clonotype came up a few times. The chain is built from TRBV6-5 and TRBJ2-7; tentative D call: TRBD2 (5 bases). There are 14 residues in the CDR3. The V end was cut by 0 bases, the J end by 5 bases, with 11 bases between. CDR1 is MNHEY, CDR2 SVGAGI, per germline. Written as DNA, the CDR3 is TGTGCCAGCAGTTACTCGACGGGGTTCGACGAGCAGTACTTC. Translation: CASSYSTGFDEQYF.

This clonotype showed up just a few times. This rearrangement joins TRBV12-3 or TRBV12-4 to TRBJ2-3; D uncertain. V was cut by 3 bases and J by 4 bases, with 5 bases left in between. The CDR3 length is 12 residues. CDR3 DNA: TGTGCCAGCAGTTTTGGGTCAGATACGCAGTATTTT. This translates into CASSFGSDTQYF.

This clonotype was detected many times. The rearrangement uses TRBV6-1 and TRBJ2-1; 8 nucleotides match TRBD2. The V segment lost 5 bases and the J segment 7 bases; nucleotides outside the gene matches: 7. The germline V gene has CDR1 MNHNS and CDR2 SASEGT. CDR3 length equals 14 residues. The CDR3 region is CASSRGTRSNEQFF. As DNA, the CDR3 is TGTGCCAGCAGTCGCGGGACTAGATCAAATGAGCAGTTCTTC.

V gene TRBV5-1 combines with J gene TRBJ2-1; D might be TRBD2 (6 bases). The CDR3 is 20 amino acids. V was cut by 0 bases and J by 4 bases, with 26 bases left in between. In germline, CDR1 is SGHRS, CDR2 YFSETQ. CDR3 sequence reads: CASSLDPSVRSTSPYNEQFF. The CDR3 nucleotides read TGCGCCAGCAGCTTGGATCCTAGCGTCAGGTCGACGAGTCCATACAATGAGCAGTTCTTC.

The gene calls are TRBV6-5 and TRBJ2-2; TRBD1 matches at 7 bases. The germline V gene encodes CDR1 MNHEY and CDR2 SVGAGI. J gave up 5 bases and V 2 bases, and 5 bases lay outside the gene matches. This CDR3 is built from 15 residues. The chain's CDR3 is CASSYDRVGTGELFF. The CDR3 DNA follows: TGTGCCAGCAGTTACGACAGGGTTGGGACCGGGGAGCTGTTTTTT.

The V gene is TRBV18, the J gene TRBJ2-7, with 8 bases that match TRBD1. The V segment lost 5 bases and the J segment 6 bases; nucleotides outside the gene matches: 3. Germline CDR1 is KGHSH and CDR2 is LQKENI. This CDR3 has 12 amino acids. The CDR3 spells CASSGQGGEQYF. The DNA of the CDR3 is TGTGCCAGCTCAGGACAGGGAGGCGAGCAGTACTTC.

The gene calls are TRBV18 and TRBJ2-4; D call uncertain. Germline V CDR1 and CDR2: KGHSH, LQKENI. V was pared by 3 bases and J by 5 bases, with 8 bases between. This CDR3 comprises 13 residues. CDR3 amino acids: CASSPPLENIQYF. CDR3 bases: TGTGCCAGCTCACCTCCCCTCGAAAACATTCAGTACTTC.

The rearrangement joins TRBV20-1 to TRBJ2-3; D gene uncertain. The CDR3 runs to 15 residues. The V gene lost 2 bases and the J gene lost 0 bases, with 12 bases spanning the gap. Germline CDR1 DFQATT, CDR2 SNEGSKA (reference sequence). The DNA of the CDR3 is TGCAGTGCTAGATTGGGCTCTTCTAGCACAGATACGCAGTATTTT. Protein sequence: CSARLGSSSTDTQYF.

This CDR3 is CASSAQAGTDTQYF. CDR3 nucleotide sequence: TGTGCCAGCAGCGCCCAGGCCGGCACAGATACGCAGTATTTT. The V and J genes are TRBV5-8 and TRBJ2-3; unclear D gene. CDR1 and CDR2 from the germline V gene are SGHTS and YDEGEE. V was shortened by 4 bases and J by 1 base, with 10 bases between the two germline ends. This CDR3 spans 14 amino acids.

This clonotype was counted a few times. The chain uses TRBV6-5 and TRBJ1-3; 9 nucleotides match TRBD1. Germline V CDR1 and CDR2: MNHEY, SVGAGI. The CDR3 spans 17 residues. Trimming took 0 bases from V and 3 from J; bases not matched to a gene: 6. CDR3 bases: TGTGCCAGCAGTTACTCCCTGGACAGGGGCTATGGAAACACCATATATTTT. It codes for CASSYSLDRGYGNTIYF.

This clonotype turned up a few times. The chain is built from TRBV5-5 and TRBJ2-7, with TRBD1 matching 10 bases. This CDR3 comprises 15 residues. Germline assignment: CDR1 SGHKS and CDR2 YYEKEE (reference sequence). The junction had 2 bases not matched to a gene; V was cut back by 1 base and J by 1 base. CDR3 DNA sequence: TGTGCCAGCAGCTTGATGGGACAGGGGTCCTACGAGCAGTACTTC. Protein: CASSLMGQGSYEQYF.

The chain joins TRBV9 to TRBJ2-1, with 7 bases aligning to TRBD1. Germline CDR1 and CDR2: SGDLS and YYNGEE. J gave up 7 bases and V 4 bases, and 11 bases lay outside the gene matches. This CDR3 has 15 amino acids. CDR3 sequence (DNA): TGTGCCAGCAGCCCTCGACAGGGTCAGTCGAATGAGCAGTTCTTC. It is translated as CASSPRQGQSNEQFF. The full variable domain, in which reference TRBV9 and TRBJ2-1 provide the parts outside the CDR3, is DSGVTQTPKHLITATGQRVTLRCSPRSGDLSVYWYQQSLDQGLQFLIQYYNGEERAKGNILERFSAQQFPDLHSELNLSSLELGDSALYFCASSPRQGQSNEQFFGPGTRLTVL.

CDR3 amino acids: CASRRSQANNQPQHF. Here the CDR3 DNA reads TGTGCCAGCCGTAGGAGTCAGGCGAACAATCAGCCCCAGCATTTT. The V and J genes are TRBV27 and TRBJ1-5; D not resolved. Deletions cut 8 bases from V and 3 bases from J, with 17 bases between. Germline V lookup: CDR1 MNHEY, CDR2 SMNVEV (reference sequence). The length of the CDR3 is 15 residues.

The chain couples TRBV4-3 to TRBJ2-7, with D maybe TRBD1 (5 bases). Trimming shortened V by 4 bases and J by 2 bases, and 18 bases separated the two germline ends. Germline lookup yields CDR1 LGHNA and CDR2 YSLEER. The CDR3 contains 16 residues. In DNA, the CDR3 is TGCGCCAGCAGCCCGATGGGTGCAGGGTCAACCTACGAGCAGTACTTC. Translating gives CASSPMGAGSTYEQYF.

There are a few counts of this clonotype. This rearrangement joins TRBV5-5 to TRBJ2-6; 10 positions match TRBD1. V trimming: 6 bases; J trimming: 3 bases; junction bases outside the gene matches: 12. The CDR3 extends over 18 amino acids. The germline V gene encodes CDR1 SGHKS and CDR2 YYEKEE (reference sequence). The DNA for the CDR3 is TGTGCCAGCACCATCCAGACAGGGGGCGTAGGTGGGGCCAACGTCCTGACTTTC. Protein: CASTIQTGGVGGANVLTF. Looking up the rest from reference TRBV5-5 and TRBJ2-6 gives the full variable domain: DAGVTQSPTHLIKTRGQQVTLRCSPISGHKSVSWYQQVLGQGPQFIFQYYEKEERGRGNFPDRFSARQFPNYSSELNVNALLLGDSALYLCASTIQTGGVGGANVLTFGAGSRLTVL.

This clonotype was seen more than once but under ten times. The gene calls are TRBV7-6 and TRBJ2-1, with a possible D match to TRBD2 (7 bases). Germline V lookup: CDR1 SGHVS, CDR2 FNYEAQ. Trimming took 5 bases from V and 4 from J, leaving 12 bases between them. This CDR3 contains 14 residues. DNA of the CDR3: TGTGCCAGCAGCCCCGGGGGGCGGTACAATGAGCAGTTCTTC. As protein: CASSPGGRYNEQFF.

Only a few counts were recorded for this clonotype. The J gene is TRBJ1-4, the V gene TRBV28; no firm D call. Trimming removed 6 bases from V and 0 bases from J, with 14 bases in between. Germline CDR1 and CDR2: MDHEN and SYDVKM. The CDR3 consists of 16 residues. The CDR3: CASSTIGTPTNEKLFF. CDR3 bases: TGTGCCAGCAGCACTATAGGTACACCAACTAATGAAAAACTGTTTTTT.

This clonotype was seen a few times. V is TRBV5-6 and J is TRBJ2-1, with D possibly TRBD2 on 7 matching bases. CDR1 SGHDT and CDR2 YYEEEE come from the germline V gene. The CDR3 loop spans 15 amino acids. The V end lost 3 bases, the J end lost 6 bases, and 16 bases lay between the germline ends. CDR3: CASSYSGGWGNEQFF. Here the CDR3 DNA reads TGTGCCAGCAGCTACTCGGGGGGCTGGGGCAATGAGCAGTTCTTC.

Only a few counts were recorded for this clonotype. This chain uses TRBV25-1 with TRBJ2-1, with D uncertain. V lost 1 base and J lost 12, with 16 bases in between. This CDR3 is 14 amino acids long. Per germline, CDR1 MGHDK and CDR2 SYGVNS. As DNA, the CDR3 is TGTGCCAGCAGTGAATCCCCAGACCTCCTTGGGCAGTTCTTC. Translation: CASSESPDLLGQFF.

A few counts support this clonotype. The V call is TRBV6-4, the J call TRBJ2-1, with D perhaps TRBD1 or TRBD2 (6 bases each). CDR1 is MRHNA, CDR2 SNTAGT, per germline. V dropped 5 bases and J dropped 6 bases, with 14 bases sitting between them. There are 14 residues in the CDR3. CDR3 coding DNA: TGTGCCAGCAGTCCAATGGGGGGCTCCAATGAGCAGTTCTTC. It yields the protein CASSPMGGSNEQFF.

This clonotype was found a few times. The chain uses TRBV2 and TRBJ2-2; 8 positions match TRBD2. Germline CDR1 and CDR2: SNHLY and FYNNEI. The CDR3 contains 16 residues. The V gene end was trimmed by 2 bases and the J gene end by 0 bases; junction bases not matched to a gene: 2. CDR3 sequence (DNA): TGTGCCAGCAGTGAAATGGGACTAGCGAACACCGGGGAGCTGTTTTTT. It specifies CASSEMGLANTGELFF.

V gene TRBV5-6 combines with J gene TRBJ1-2; D gene uncertain. CDR1 is SGHDT, CDR2 YYEEEE, per germline. V lost 4 bases, J lost 1 base, and 11 bases lay in between. The CDR3 is 14 residues long. DNA of the CDR3: TGTGCCAGCAGCCCCGGGCTCCTTAACTATGGCTACACCTTC. Translation: CASSPGLLNYGYTF.

The sample holds many counts of this clonotype. The V gene is TRBV7-2, the J gene TRBJ2-1, with TRBD2 matching 10 bases. The V and J ends lost 1 base and 7 bases, in that order; junction bases with no gene match: 4. The germline V gene has CDR1 SGHTA and CDR2 FQGNSA. The CDR3 has 15 amino acids. CDR3 sequence: CASSLVTSGMNEQFF. The CDR3, as DNA: TGTGCCAGCAGCTTAGTCACTAGCGGGATGAATGAGCAGTTCTTC.

This clonotype was seen more than once but under ten times. The rearrangement uses TRBV6-5 and TRBJ2-1; D not certain. The CDR3 extends over 14 amino acids. Germline CDR1 and CDR2: MNHEY and SVGAGI. V dropped 3 bases and J dropped 3 bases, with 9 bases sitting between them. The CDR3 loop is CASSYRVDYNEQFF. In nucleotides, the CDR3 is TGTGCCAGCAGTTATAGAGTGGACTACAATGAGCAGTTCTTC.

This chain joins TRBV2 and TRBJ1-5; 9 bases agree with TRBD1. From germline, CDR1 is SNHLY and CDR2 FYNNEI. The CDR3 sequence is 18 residues long. The CDR3 reads CTICFGTGYQYSNQPQHF. CDR3 coding DNA: TGTACCATCTGTTTCGGGACAGGGTATCAATATAGCAATCAGCCCCAGCATTTT.